This T cell receptor (beta chain) is drawn from a study of blood T cell repertoires in COVID-19. This clone occurred once. The data were produced by immunoSEQ multiplex PCR, yet TCRdb's version contains in-frame clones alone and is incomplete. The sample has 250,000 or so clones; 70% to 90% are singletons. The CDR3 has 15 amino acids. The V end lost 6 bases, the J end lost 3 bases, and 18 bases lay between the germline ends. Germline V gives CDR1 KGHSH, CDR2 LQKENI. The chain has TRBV18 and TRBJ2-7; D may be TRBD2 (6 bases). The clonotype was recovered from a woman aged 45-65 years who had recovered from COVID-19. Sequencing used PBMCs or T cells enriched from blood (not recorded which). Written as DNA, the CDR3 is TGTGCCAGCTCCACCACTCAGAGGCGGGGCTACGAGCAGTACTTC. Translating gives CASSTTQRRGYEQYF.